Listed below are T cell receptor beta chains from one sample, sequenced in a study of blood T cells in healthy people across ages. TCRdb used MiXCR to reprocess the 5' RACE reads, holding one entry per CDR3 protein. The profile covers 600,000 to 900,000 distinct CDR3 sequences, with approximately 24% appearing a single time and 2.5% to 3.5% taken by the ten largest. These data were also filed under a second study, of T cells of mothers and their children.

Sequences were obtained from blood. All receptors come from a boy younger than 18 in good health. Both conserved end residues are part of each CDR3. A D gene is named only where the DNA matches it firmly. Clone size is shown for a subset of rows, as once, few, many or a class of expanded clone.

>TRBV4-1|TRBJ2-7|few|.
CASSQDYRKQYF
TGCGCCAGCAGCCAAGATTATCGGAAGCAGTACTTC
>TRBV5-1|TRBJ2-7|.|TRBD1
CASRPGGQPSYEQYF
TGCGCCAGCCGCCCTGGGGGACAGCCTTCCTACGAGCAGTACTTC
>TRBV10-3|TRBJ1-2|.|TRBD1
CAIGGDRNYGYTF
TGTGCCATCGGGGGGGACAGGAACTATGGCTACACCTTC
>TRBV13|TRBJ1-1|few|.
CASSIRQNTEAFF
TGTGCCAGCAGCATAAGACAGAACACTGAAGCTTTCTTT
>TRBV18|TRBJ2-1|few|.
CASSPIGRLDNEQFF
TGTGCCAGCTCACCTATAGGGCGTCTAGATAATGAGCAGTTCTTC
>TRBV20-1|TRBJ2-1|.|.
CSARDLQGGLGNEQFF
TGCAGTGCTAGAGATTTACAGGGTGGACTAGGCAATGAGCAGTTCTTC
>TRBV7-9|TRBJ1-2|.|.
CASSRGTTGDYGYTF
TGTGCCAGCAGCAGAGGGACAACCGGGGACTATGGCTACACCTTC
>TRBV24-1|TRBJ2-3|.|TRBD2
CATSDSRGGEDTQYF
TGTGCCACCAGTGATTCTCGCGGGGGGGAGGATACGCAGTATTTT
>TRBV5-1|TRBJ1-3|.|.
CASSLGGTSGNTIYF
TGCGCCAGCAGCTTAGGCGGTACCTCTGGAAACACCATATATTTT
>TRBV2|TRBJ2-5|few|.
CASSGGQGQETQYF
TGTGCCAGCAGTGGAGGTCAGGGCCAAGAGACCCAGTACTTC
>TRBV5-1|TRBJ2-5|.|.
CASSLVPPLLSTETQYF
TGCGCCAGCAGCTTGGTTCCTCCGCTCCTTAGCACCGAGACCCAGTACTTC
>TRBV9|TRBJ1-2|few|TRBD1
CASSSGTGMRELPGYTF
TGTGCCAGCAGCTCCGGGACAGGGATGAGGGAGCTCCCTGGCTACACCTTC
>TRBV3-1|TRBJ1-2|few|.
CASSQGPGGHGYTF
TGTGCCAGCAGCCAAGGGCCCGGCGGGCATGGCTACACCTTC
>TRBV10-1|TRBJ2-1|few|.
CASSEGSNEQFF
TGCGCCAGCAGTGAGGGCTCCAATGAGCAGTTCTTC
>TRBV12-3/TRBV12-4|TRBJ2-6|.|.
CASSLTDRGAGANVLTF
TGTGCCAGCAGTCTCACCGATCGAGGGGCTGGGGCCAACGTCCTGACTTTC
>TRBV18|TRBJ2-1|few|.
CASSPRSGNEQFF
TGTGCCAGCTCACCACGTTCGGGCAATGAGCAGTTCTTC
>TRBV15|TRBJ2-5|few|TRBD2
CATSTSSGGTQETQYF
TGTGCCACCAGCACATCGAGCGGGGGGACCCAAGAGACCCAGTACTTC
>TRBV9|TRBJ1-4|few|.
CASSAQVANEKLFF
TGTGCCAGCAGCGCGCAGGTGGCTAATGAAAAACTGTTTTTT
>TRBV7-8|TRBJ2-7|.|.
CASSLAHADYEQYF
TGTGCCAGCAGCTTAGCTCACGCGGACTACGAGCAGTACTTC
>TRBV28|TRBJ2-5|.|TRBD2
CASSPLVVAGETQETQYF
TGTGCCAGCAGCCCCCTGGTAGTAGCGGGGGAGACACAAGAGACCCAGTACTTC
>TRBV7-6|TRBJ2-1|.|TRBD1
CASSLTPSGGQNEQFF
TGTGCCAGCAGCTTAACTCCCTCAGGGGGACAAAATGAGCAGTTCTTC
>TRBV30|TRBJ1-2|few|.
CAWSANAPYGYTF
TGTGCCTGGAGCGCGAATGCCCCTTACGGCTACACCTTC
>TRBV13|TRBJ2-7|few|.
CASSPSLRDPNCRYF
TGTGCCAGCAGCCCATCCCTCCGGGACCCCAATTGTCGGTACTTC
>TRBV9|TRBJ2-2|.|.
CASSGDAGELFF
TGTGCCAGCAGCGGGGACGCCGGGGAGCTGTTTTTT
>TRBV12-3/TRBV12-4|TRBJ2-1|.|.
CASVTQNSYNEQFF
TGTGCCAGCGTCACTCAGAACTCCTACAATGAGCAGTTCTTC
>TRBV10-2|TRBJ2-5|few|TRBD2
CASSASGGTQETRYF
TGCGCCAGCAGCGCCTCCGGGGGGACCCAAGAGACCCGGTACTTC
>TRBV9|TRBJ2-7|.|.
CASSAGGFPYEQYF
TGTGCCAGCAGCGCCGGGGGTTTCCCCTACGAGCAGTACTTC
>TRBV9|TRBJ2-1|few|TRBD2
CASSVGSGGPYNEQFF
TGTGCCAGCAGCGTAGGGTCGGGGGGGCCCTACAATGAGCAGTTCTTC
>TRBV5-1|TRBJ2-2|few|TRBD1
CASSLVRLTGVTGELFF
TGCGCCAGCAGCTTGGTGAGGTTAACAGGGGTCACCGGGGAGCTGTTTTTT
>TRBV3-1|TRBJ2-3|.|TRBD2
CASSQEGLAGTDTQYF
TGTGCCAGCAGCCAAGAAGGCCTAGCGGGGACAGATACGCAGTATTTT
>TRBV29-1|TRBJ2-5|.|.
CSADWGGYWEQYF
TGCAGCGCCGACTGGGGGGGCTACTGGGAGCAGTACTTC
>TRBV9|TRBJ2-5|.|TRBD2
CASSARAGGMETQYF
TGTGCCAGCAGCGCCAGGGCGGGGGGGATGGAGACCCAGTACTTC
>TRBV20-1|TRBJ2-7|.|.
CSARDVQDSPYEQYF
TGCAGTGCTAGAGATGTACAGGACAGCCCCTACGAGCAGTACTTC
>TRBV5-1|TRBJ2-3|.|TRBD1
CASGLTGQGLPDTQYF
TGCGCCAGCGGCTTGACGGGACAGGGGCTTCCAGATACGCAGTATTTT
>TRBV3-1|TRBJ2-5|.|TRBD2
CASTLTSGQETQYF
TGTGCCAGCACTCTGACTAGCGGCCAAGAGACCCAGTACTTC
>TRBV5-1|TRBJ1-3|.|TRBD1
CASSLTGNSGNTIYF
TGCGCCAGCAGCCTGACAGGGAACTCTGGAAACACCATATATTTT
>TRBV6-5|TRBJ2-3|.|.
CASSYSAILSTDTQYF
TGTGCCAGCAGTTACTCGGCGATACTTAGCACAGATACGCAGTATTTT
>TRBV10-2|TRBJ2-7|few|TRBD1
CASWTGVYEQYF
TGCGCCAGCTGGACAGGGGTGTACGAGCAGTACTTC
>TRBV11-2|TRBJ2-1|few|TRBD2
CASSSPPGTRGPHEQFF
TGTGCCAGCAGCTCTCCCCCCGGGACTAGGGGACCTCATGAGCAGTTCTTC
>TRBV12-3/TRBV12-4|TRBJ1-2|few|.
CASSLGGRRSGLSTF
TGTGCCAGCAGTTTAGGGGGACGGCGTTCGGGTTTATCCACCTTC
>TRBV7-3|TRBJ2-5|.|TRBD2
CASSRRGSGSGGEETQYF
TGTGCCAGCAGCAGACGTGGCTCGGGGAGCGGGGGGGAAGAGACCCAGTACTTC
>TRBV12-3/TRBV12-4|TRBJ2-7|once|TRBD1
CASSHSGTDRNEQYF
TGTGCCAGCAGTCATTCCGGGACAGATCGTAACGAGCAGTACTTC
>TRBV20-1|TRBJ2-5|.|TRBD2
CSARGGGRETQYF
TGCAGTGCTAGAGGGGGGGGACGAGAGACCCAGTACTTC
>TRBV4-1|TRBJ2-4|few|.
CASSYREPRTEASKNIQYF
TGCGCCAGCAGCTACCGAGAGCCTCGGACTGAGGCGTCCAAAAACATTCAGTACTTC
>TRBV5-1|TRBJ2-2|.|TRBD2
CASSDGTSGRGGELFF
TGCGCCAGCAGCGACGGGACTAGCGGGAGAGGCGGGGAGCTGTTTTTT
>TRBV12-3/TRBV12-4|TRBJ1-1|few|TRBD1
CASSSRATGENTEAFF
TGTGCCAGCAGTTCTAGAGCGACAGGGGAGAACACTGAAGCTTTCTTT
>TRBV12-3/TRBV12-4|TRBJ1-2|few|.
CASSFGLSNYGYTF
TGTGCCAGCAGTTTTGGGCTGTCTAACTATGGCTACACCTTC
>TRBV28|TRBJ2-7|.|.
CASGGVPSYEQYF
TGTGCCAGCGGCGGGGTCCCCTCCTACGAGCAGTACTTC
>TRBV7-8|TRBJ2-7|.|TRBD2
CASSLAWGLADHPYEQYF
TGTGCCAGCAGCTTAGCTTGGGGACTAGCGGATCACCCCTACGAGCAGTACTTC
>TRBV20-1|TRBJ2-5|.|.
CSALDGETQYF
TGCAGTGCATTGGACGGAGAGACCCAGTACTTC
>TRBV13|TRBJ2-1|.|TRBD2
CASGAPSGGARFF
TGTGCCAGCGGTGCGCCTAGCGGGGGGGCTCGGTTCTTC
>TRBV12-5|TRBJ2-5|.|.
CASTKGPGVQYF
TGTGCTAGTACCAAAGGGCCGGGGGTTCAGTACTTC
>TRBV27|TRBJ2-5|.|.
CASQPSRGVETQYF
TGTGCCAGTCAACCCTCGAGGGGCGTTGAGACCCAGTACTTC
>TRBV28|TRBJ2-7|few|.
CASTQHPRSYEQYF
TGTGCCAGCACCCAACACCCCCGTTCCTACGAGCAGTACTTC
>TRBV12-3/TRBV12-4|TRBJ1-5|few|TRBD1
CASSGTGSNQPQHF
TGTGCCAGCAGTGGGACAGGAAGCAATCAGCCCCAGCATTTT
>TRBV13|TRBJ2-1|.|.
CASSLGGHNEQFF
TGTGCCAGCAGCTTAGGCGGCCACAATGAGCAGTTCTTC
>TRBV10-3|TRBJ2-5|.|TRBD2
CAISESGGGGETQYF
TGTGCCATCAGTGAGTCGGGTGGCGGGGGAGAGACCCAGTACTTC